The entry below gives a single T cell receptor beta chain sequence along with its context. This record belongs to a study of OX40 agonist ivuxolimab in advanced cancers. Repertoires were generated with immunoSEQ multiplex PCR, while TCRdb's copy carries only in-frame clones and drops some. The table includes about 74,000 clones, around nine tenths detected once. This CDR3 has 13 amino acids. V was pared by 1 base and J by 4 bases, with 7 bases between. Looked up from germline, CDR1 is SEHNR and CDR2 is FQNEAQ (reference sequence). The specimen comprised CD4+ or CD8+ T cells sorted from blood, sampled in a trial of the OX40 agonist ivuxolimab. The chain carries TRBV7-9 and TRBJ2-5, with D uncertain. This clonotype originated in an adult with an advanced solid tumor such as melanoma, head and neck, liver or kidney cancer. CDR3 in DNA: TGTGCCAGCAGCTTAGAAAGGGTAGAGACCCAGTACTTC. This gives the protein CASSLERVETQYF. The full variable domain, its missing parts supplied by reference TRBV7-9 and TRBJ2-5, is DTGVSQNPRHKITKRGQNVTFRCDPISEHNRLYWYRQTLGQGPEFLTYFQNEAQLEKSRLLSDRFSAERPKGSFSTLEIQRTEQGDSAMYLCASSLERVETQYFGPGTRLLVL.